The sequence of this T cell receptor (beta chain) was determined in a study of metastatic and nonmetastatic thyroid tumors. Background on the study: Malignant and benign thyroid patients had repertoires compared in peripheral blood and tumor or nodule tissue. Findings of the study overall: Benign nodules were reported to have significantly lower TCR beta diversity than malignant thyroid tumors, in blood and tumor.

This clone showed up many times. Antigen: not known. V dropped 5 bases and J dropped 8 bases, with 10 bases sitting between them. CDR3 length: 12 residues. CDR1 MNHEY and CDR2 SMNVEV come from the germline V gene (reference sequence). Every patient was untreated before thyroid surgery. In the source study's methods: Clinicopathological groups supplied CDR3 differences that were used to build a distant-metastasis classifier for papillary thyroid cancer. MiXCR reprocessed the PCR reads for TCRdb. These V and J calls originate from TCRdb's pipeline instead of the authors' own analysis. The sample shows 60,000 to 75,000 clones, approximately 4.1% of them seen only once.

The chain combines TRBV27 with TRBJ2-1; D gene ambiguous. Sample: blood. This sequence was found in a female donor with papillary thyroid cancer or a benign thyroid nodule (not recorded which). Some clones in this sample may be carry-over from other donors' samples. CDR3 in amino acids: CASSPGGDEQFF. DNA for the CDR3: TGTGCCAGCAGTCCTGGTGGTGATGAGCAGTTCTTC.